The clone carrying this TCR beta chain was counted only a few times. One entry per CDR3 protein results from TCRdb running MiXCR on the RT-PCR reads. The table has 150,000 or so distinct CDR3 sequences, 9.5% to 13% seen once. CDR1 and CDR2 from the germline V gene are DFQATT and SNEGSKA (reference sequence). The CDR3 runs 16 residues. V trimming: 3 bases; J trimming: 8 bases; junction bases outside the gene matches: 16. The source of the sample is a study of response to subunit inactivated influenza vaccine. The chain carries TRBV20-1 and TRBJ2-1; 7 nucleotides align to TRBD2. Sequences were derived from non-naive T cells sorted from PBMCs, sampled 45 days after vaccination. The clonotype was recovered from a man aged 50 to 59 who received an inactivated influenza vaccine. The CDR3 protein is CSASNSGRTGGDEQFF. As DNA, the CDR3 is TGCAGTGCTAGTAATAGCGGGCGCACTGGGGGGGATGAGCAGTTCTTC.